This T cell receptor beta chain stems from a study of T cells in Graves' hyperthyroidism and ophthalmopathy. Broader study findings: Ophthalmopathy was separated from stable hyperthyroidism by a 13 V-J model. Among thyroid clonotypes expanded above 0.001, most also appeared in blood.

No progression to ophthalmopathy during 18 months of follow-up defined stable disease. Patients between 18 and 65 years old had hyperthyroidism, newly diagnosed and lasting under 2 months. This clonotype was detected many times. Antigen specificity is unknown. Amplification yielded TCR beta CDR3 regions, with RNA transcripts as the source. The HTBI primer set served for first-round RT-PCR of the TCR CDR3. TCRdb redid the calling of the multiplex PCR reads with MiXCR, one entry per CDR3 protein. The table records approximately 630,000 distinct CDR3 sequences, about 17% of them present only once. The V segment lost 4 bases and the J segment 2 bases; nucleotides outside the gene matches: 6. The CDR3 totals 16 residues. Germline values: CDR1 MNHEY, CDR2 SVGEGT.

This receptor was taken from a woman in her thirties with Graves' hyperthyroidism. Sequenced sample: blood. This rearrangement joins TRBV6-2 or TRBV6-3 to TRBJ2-7; 12 positions agree with TRBD2. The CDR3 region is CASSWTTSGSPYEQYF. The CDR3 region has the DNA TGTGCCAGCAGTTGGACGACTAGCGGGAGCCCCTACGAGCAGTACTTC.